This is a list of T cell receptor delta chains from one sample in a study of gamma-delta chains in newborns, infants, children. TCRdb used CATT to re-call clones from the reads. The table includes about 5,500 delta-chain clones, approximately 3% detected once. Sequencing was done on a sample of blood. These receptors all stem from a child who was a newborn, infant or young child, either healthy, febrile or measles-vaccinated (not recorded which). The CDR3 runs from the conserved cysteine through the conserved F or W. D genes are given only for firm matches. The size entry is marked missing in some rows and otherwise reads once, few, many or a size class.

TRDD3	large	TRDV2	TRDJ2	CACDTGGGIRALTAQLFF	TGTGCCTGTGACACCGGCGGGGGGATACGCGCTTTGACAGCACAACTCTTCTTT
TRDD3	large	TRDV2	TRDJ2	CACDVLGDTLTAQLFF	TGTGCCTGTGACGTACTGGGGGATACTTTGACAGCACAACTCTTCTTT
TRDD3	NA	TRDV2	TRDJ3	CACDLLGASSWDTRQMFF	TGTGCCTGTGACTTACTGGGGGCTAGCTCCTGGGACACCCGACAGATGTTTTTC
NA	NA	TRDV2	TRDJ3	CACEDMEWGDTRQMFF	TGTGCCTGTGAAGATATGGAGTGGGGGGACACCCGACAGATGTTTTTC
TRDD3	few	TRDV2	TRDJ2	CACDLLGDTPLTAQLFF	TGTGCCTGTGATTTACTGGGGGATACGCCTTTGACAGCACAACTCTTCTTT
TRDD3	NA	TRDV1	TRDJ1	CALEELGAYWGIQRLIF	TGTGCTCTTGAGGAACTGGGGGCGTACTGGGGGATACAAAGACTCATCTTT
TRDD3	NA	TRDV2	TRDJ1	CACVPLGDGDITDKLIF	TGTGCCTGTGTCCCACTGGGGGATGGGGACATCACCGATAAACTCATCTTT
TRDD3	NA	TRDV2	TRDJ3	CACDLLGARVWDTRQMFF	TGTGCCTGCGATTTACTGGGGGCTAGAGTCTGGGACACCCGACAGATGTTTTTC
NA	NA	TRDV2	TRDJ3	CARDFFKGSWDTRQMFF	TGTGCCCGTGACTTCTTCAAGGGCTCCTGGGACACCCGACAGATGTTTTTC
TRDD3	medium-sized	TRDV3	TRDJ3	CAFGYWGILSWDTRQMFF	TGTGCCTTTGGGTACTGGGGGATCCTTTCCTGGGACACCCGACAGATGTTTTTC
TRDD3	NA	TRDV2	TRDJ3	CACDEWGIPGSSWDTRQMFF	TGTGCCTGTGACGAGTGGGGGATACCGGGGAGCTCCTGGGACACCCGACAGATGTTTTTC
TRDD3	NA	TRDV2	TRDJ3	CACDTAETGGSSWDTRQMFF	TGTGCCTGTGACACCGCGGAAACTGGGGGGAGCTCCTGGGACACCCGACAGATGTTTTTC
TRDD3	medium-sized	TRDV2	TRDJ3	CACDTGGYPSSWDTRQMFF	TGTGCCTGTGACACTGGGGGATACCCCAGCTCCTGGGACACCCGACAGATGTTCTTC
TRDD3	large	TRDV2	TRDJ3	CACDVLGDRGWDTRQMFF	TGTGCCTGCGATGTACTGGGGGATAGAGGCTGGGACACCCGACAGATGTTTTTC
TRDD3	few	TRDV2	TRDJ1	CACDTLELGDTEGTDRLIF	TGTGCCTGTGACACGTTAGAACTGGGGGATACGGAGGGGACCGATAGACTCATCTTT
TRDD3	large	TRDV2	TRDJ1	CACDTAWGVTDKLIF	TGTGCCTGTGACACCGCCTGGGGGGTCACCGATAAACTCATCTTT
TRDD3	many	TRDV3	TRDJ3	CAFTGGYGWDTRQMFF	TGTGCCTTTACTGGGGGATACGGCTGGGACACCCGACAGATGTTTTTC
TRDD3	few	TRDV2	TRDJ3	CACDTGDTWDTRQMFF	TGTGCCTGTGACACCGGGGATACCTGGGACACCCGCCAGATGTTTTTC
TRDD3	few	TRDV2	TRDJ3	CACDQLGDSSWDTRQMFF	TGTGCCTGTGATCAACTGGGGGATAGCTCCTGGGACACCCGACAGATGTTTTTC
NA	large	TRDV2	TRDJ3	CACDTWDTRQMFF	TGTGCCTGTGACACCTGGGACACCCGACAGATGTTTTTC
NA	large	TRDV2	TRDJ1	CACDTGYTDKLIF	TGTGCCTGTGACACGGGATACACCGATAAACTCATCTTT
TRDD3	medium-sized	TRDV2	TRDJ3	CACDATGGSWDTRQMFF	TGTGCCTGTGACGCTACTGGGGGATCCTGGGACACCCGACAGATGTTTTTC
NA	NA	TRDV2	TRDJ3	CAGGSSSWDTRQMFF	TGTGCCGGGGGGTCTAGCTCCTGGGACACCCGACAGATGTTTTTC
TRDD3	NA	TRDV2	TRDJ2	CACDILGDTTAQLFF	TGTGCCTGCGACATACTGGGGGATACGACAGCACAACTCTTCTTC
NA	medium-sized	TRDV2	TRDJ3	CACDSLRGSPSSWDTRQMFF	TGTGCCTGTGACTCCCTTCGGGGATCTCCTAGCTCCTGGGACACCCGACAGATGTTTTTC
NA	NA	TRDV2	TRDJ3	CACDQMGSWDTRQMFF	TGTGCCTGTGACCAGATGGGGTCCTGGGACACCCGACAGATGTTTTTC
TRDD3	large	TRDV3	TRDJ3	CAFTGGYSWDTRQMFF	TGTGCCTTTACTGGGGGATACTCCTGGGACACCCGACAGATGTTTTTC
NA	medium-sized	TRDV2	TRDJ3	CACDTGLGSWDTRQMFF	TGTGCCTGTGACACTGGACTGGGCTCCTGGGACACCCGACAGATGTTTTTC
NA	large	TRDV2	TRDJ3	CACDTWGLSSWDTRQMFF	TGTGCCTGTGACACCTGGGGATTGAGCTCCTGGGACACCCGACAGATGTTTTTC
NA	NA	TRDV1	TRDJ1	CALGELDRGDRRGLIF	TGTGCTCTTGGGGAACTGGACCGTGGGGACCGAAGGGGACTCATCTTT
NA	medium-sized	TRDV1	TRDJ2	CALGPVSYSQQGLTAQLFF	TGTGCTCTTGGGCCCGTGTCATACAGCCAGCAAGGTTTGACAGCACAACTCTTCTTT
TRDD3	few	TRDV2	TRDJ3	CACDTATGGYASSWDTRQMFF	TGTGCCTGTGACACCGCCACTGGGGGATACGCAAGCTCCTGGGACACCCGACAGATGTTTTTC
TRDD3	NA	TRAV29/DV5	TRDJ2	CAASWGIRFTAQLFF	TGTGCCGCAAGCTGGGGGATCCGCTTTACAGCACAACTCTTCTTT
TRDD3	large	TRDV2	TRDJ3	CACDTVLGDTIWDTRQMFF	TGTGCCTGTGACACCGTACTGGGGGATACGATTTGGGACACCCGACAGATGTTTTTC
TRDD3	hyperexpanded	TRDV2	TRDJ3	CACDTVLGDTWDTRQMFF	TGTGCCTGTGACACCGTACTGGGGGATACCTGGGACACCCGACAGATGTTTTTC
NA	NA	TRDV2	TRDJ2	CACDTVTRGLAHLFF	TGTGCCTGTGACACCGTTACGCGGGGCCTAGCACACCTCTTCTTT
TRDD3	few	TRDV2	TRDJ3	CACDALLGDAHFTWDTRQMFF	TGTGCCTGTGACGCCTTACTGGGGGATGCGCATTTCACCTGGGACACCCGACAGATGTTTTTC
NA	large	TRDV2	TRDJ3	CACDSYWEGTSWDTRQMFF	TGTGCCTGTGACAGCTACTGGGAGGGGACCTCCTGGGACACCCGACAGATGTTTTTC
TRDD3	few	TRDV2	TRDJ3	CACDTWGYSWDTRQIFF	TGTGCCTGTGACACCTGGGGATACTCCTGGGACACCCGACAGATATTCTTC
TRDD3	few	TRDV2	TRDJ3	CACDPGTGGYGWDTRQMFF	TGTGCCTGTGACCCGGGTACTGGGGGATACGGGTGGGACACCCGACAGATGTTTTTC
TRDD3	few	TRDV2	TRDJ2	CACEQLGATVPLFF	TGTGCCTGTGAGCAACTGGGGGCTACAGTGCCTCTCTTCTTT
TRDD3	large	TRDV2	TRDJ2	CACDTGGDTFSAQLFF	TGTGCCTGTGACACCGGAGGGGATACGTTCTCCGCACAACTCTTCTTT
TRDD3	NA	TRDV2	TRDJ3	CARDNWGSSWDTRQMFF	TGTGCCCGCGACAACTGGGGGAGCTCCTGGGACACCCGACAGATGTTTTTC
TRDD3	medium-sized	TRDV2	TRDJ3	CACDTALGVQSSWDTRQMFF	TGTGCCTGTGACACCGCACTGGGGGTCCAGAGCTCCTGGGACACCCGACAGATGTTTTTC
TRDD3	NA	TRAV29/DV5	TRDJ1	CAASPSPYWGNLRYTDKLIF	TGTGCAGCAAGCCCTTCCCCTTACTGGGGGAACTTAAGGTACACCGATAAACTCATCTTT
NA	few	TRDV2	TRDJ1	CACDLMGGFPLYTDKIIF	TGTGCCTGTGACCTCATGGGGGGCTTTCCCCTGTACACCGATAAAATCATCTTT
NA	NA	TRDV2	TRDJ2	CACDTDPPAMGTAQLFF	TGTGCCTGTGACACCGATCCTCCCGCTATGGGGACAGCACAACTCTTCTTT